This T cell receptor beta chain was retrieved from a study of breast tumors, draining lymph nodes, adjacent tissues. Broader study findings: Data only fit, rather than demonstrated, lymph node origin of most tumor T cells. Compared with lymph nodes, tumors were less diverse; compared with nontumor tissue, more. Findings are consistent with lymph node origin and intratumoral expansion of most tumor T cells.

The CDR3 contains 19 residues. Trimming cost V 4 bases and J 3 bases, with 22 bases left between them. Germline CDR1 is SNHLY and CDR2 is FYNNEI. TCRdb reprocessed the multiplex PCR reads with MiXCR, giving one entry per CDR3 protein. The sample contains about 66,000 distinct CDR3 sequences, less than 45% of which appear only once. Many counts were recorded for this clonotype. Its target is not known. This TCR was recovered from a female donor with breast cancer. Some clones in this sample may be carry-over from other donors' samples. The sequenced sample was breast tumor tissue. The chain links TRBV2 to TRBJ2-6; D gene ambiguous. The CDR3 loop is CASSVRLEDYSFGANVLTF. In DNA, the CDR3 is TGTGCCAGCAGTGTTCGGCTCGAGGATTACAGTTTTGGGGCCAACGTCCTGACTTTC. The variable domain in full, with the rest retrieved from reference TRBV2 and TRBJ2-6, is EPEVTQTPSHQVTQMGQEVILRCVPISNHLYFYWYRQILGQKVEFLVSFYNNEISEKSEIFDDQFSVERPDGSNFTLKIRSTKLEDSAMYFCASSVRLEDYSFGANVLTFGAGSRLTVL.